What follows are 24 T cell receptor beta chains derived from one specimen sequenced in a study of cytomegalovirus exposure and HLA in healthy donors. PCR was performed using 60 Vbeta and 13 Jbeta primers. Sequenced by immunoSEQ multiplex PCR; TCRdb stores in-frame clones only, minus some. The table includes approximately 100,000 clones, 60% to 80% detected once. The sample was PBMCs. These receptor sequences come from a man aged 55 to 69 in good health and CMV-seropositive.

Only one count was recorded for this clone. CDR3 DNA sequence: TGTGCCAGCTCATTAAGCGAAGGGCAGGGGCATGGCTACACCTTC. Amino acids: CASSLSEGQGHGYTF. This rearrangement joins TRBV18 to TRBJ1-2; D is perhaps TRBD1 (6 bases). V lost 5 bases and J 6 bases, leaving 19 bases between the germline ends. Germline loops: CDR1 KGHSH, CDR2 LQKENI. This CDR3 contains 15 residues.

This clone was detected a few times. The chain employs TRBV10-3 and TRBJ1-6; D uncertain. V was trimmed by 6 bases and J by 7 bases, leaving 7 bases between them. The CDR3 has 12 residues. CDR1 is ENHRY, CDR2 SYGVKD, per germline. The CDR3 region is CAIRTLNSPLHF. The DNA of the CDR3 is TGTGCCATCAGGACTCTAAATTCACCCCTCCACTTT.

This sequence joins TRBV5-6 and TRBJ2-3, with D hard to call. With 4 bases removed from V and 2 bases from J, the gap between germline ends came to 8 bases. The germline V gene encodes CDR1 SGHDT and CDR2 YYEEEE. The CDR3 spans 13 residues. The CDR3 reads CASSELSTDTQYF. CDR3 nucleotide sequence: TGTGCCAGCAGCGAACTCTCCACAGATACGCAGTATTTT.

The V call is TRBV7-3, the J call TRBJ2-1, with TRBD2 matching over 10 bases. This CDR3 has 15 amino acids. The ends lost 4 bases at V and 4 bases at J; junction bases unmatched: 4. CDR1 and CDR2 (germline): SGHTA, FQGTGA. DNA of the CDR3: TGTGCCAGCAGCTCTAGCGGGGGTACTTACAATGAGCAGTTCTTC. This translates into CASSSSGGTYNEQFF. The complete variable domain, with remaining parts taken from reference TRBV7-3 and TRBJ2-1, reads GAGVSQTPSNKVTEKGKYVELRCDPISGHTALYWYRQSLGQGPEFLIYFQGTGAADDSGLPNDRFFAVRPEGSVSTLKIQRTERGDSAVYLCASSSSGGTYNEQFFGPGTRLTVL.

This clone was picked up one time. V and J are TRBV5-5 and TRBJ2-7; 10 nucleotides align to TRBD1. The CDR3 runs 16 residues. Germline V CDR1 and CDR2: SGHKS, YYEKEE (reference sequence). Trimming at V came to 0 bases and at J to 4 bases, leaving 7 bases not matched to a gene. CDR3 sequence reads: CASSLASGQGLYEQYF. DNA of the CDR3: TGTGCCAGCAGCTTGGCTTCGGGACAGGGGTTATACGAGCAGTACTTC.

This chain connects TRBV15 to TRBJ1-2; 8 nucleotides match TRBD1. The CDR3 has 18 residues. J lost 8 bases, V lost 5 bases, and 22 bases had no gene match. Per germline, CDR1 LNHNV and CDR2 YYDKDF (reference sequence). The CDR3 here is CATSPRGGDRRAIWGYTF. The CDR3 nucleotides are TGTGCCACCAGCCCGCGTGGGGGGGACAGGAGGGCTATATGGGGCTACACCTTC.

The chain is built from TRBV18 and TRBJ1-1; TRBD1 might be the D (6 bases). The ends were cut back, 3 bases at V and 1 base at J, with 9 bases in the middle. CDR3 length equals 14 residues. Germline CDR1 reads KGHSH; CDR2 reads LQKENI. The CDR3 DNA follows: TGTGCCAGCTCACCGGCGACAGGGAACACTGAAGCTTTCTTT. Protein: CASSPATGNTEAFF.

This CDR3 is CASRVTGNYGYTF. In DNA, the CDR3 is TGTGCCAGCAGAGTGACAGGGAACTATGGCTACACCTTC. The chain joins TRBV6-5 to TRBJ1-2; 7 bases fit TRBD1. Germline assignment: CDR1 MNHEY and CDR2 SVGAGI. V dropped 6 bases and J dropped 2; count of bases not matched to a gene: 3. This CDR3 is 13 amino acids long.

DNA of the CDR3: TGTGCCTGGAGGTTTGGAGCAAGGAGCTCCTATAATTCACCCCTCCACTTT. Protein sequence: CAWRFGARSSYNSPLHF. The gene calls are TRBV30 and TRBJ1-6, with D unclear. The germline gives CDR1 GTSNPN, CDR2 SVGIG (reference sequence). Between the trimmed V and J ends, which lost 3 bases and 0 bases, there was a span of 15 bases. This CDR3 has 17 amino acids.

The rearrangement links TRBV7-9 to TRBJ1-2; 9 nucleotides line up with TRBD1. This CDR3 region has 16 residues. CDR1 SEHNR and CDR2 FQNEAQ come from the germline V gene (reference sequence). V was pared by 3 bases and J by 5 bases, with 10 bases of the junction left unmatched. Here the CDR3 DNA reads TGTGCCAGCAGCTTCGGGGCTTCGGGACAGGGATATGGCTACACCTTC. This codes for CASSFGASGQGYGYTF.

The J gene is TRBJ1-1, the V gene TRBV10-3, with D possibly TRBD1 on 6 matching bases. The germline V and J ends were trimmed by 7 bases and 1 base, with 13 bases remaining between them. CDR1 and CDR2 (germline): ENHRY, SYGVKD. The length of the CDR3 is 14 residues. CDR3 sequence (DNA): TGTGCCATCAAGGACAGTGTACGGAACACTGAAGCTTTCTTT. Its protein product is CAIKDSVRNTEAFF.

The CDR3 coding sequence is TGTGCCAGCAGTCCCTGGGAGGGGGTTAATGAAAAACTGTTTTTT. Translated: CASSPWEGVNEKLFF. The rearrangement joins TRBV5-5 to TRBJ1-4; D might be TRBD1 (6 bases). Per the germline V gene, CDR1 is SGHKS and CDR2 is YYEKEE (reference sequence). The CDR3 is 15 residues long. V lost 5 bases, J lost 4 bases, and 15 bases lay in between.

Remarks on this clone: The sample has other DNA sequences that encode this CDR3 too. V gene TRBV5-6 combines with J gene TRBJ2-7; maybe TRBD1 (5 bases). Germline values: CDR1 SGHDT, CDR2 YYEEEE. The V gene lost 0 bases and the J gene lost 7 bases, with 8 bases spanning the gap. This CDR3 is built from 12 residues. Here the CDR3 reads CASSLGTWEQYF. The CDR3 DNA follows: TGTGCCAGCAGCTTGGGGACATGGGAGCAGTACTTC.

This clone has a single count. The chain combines TRBV9 with TRBJ2-7; 12 nucleotides align to TRBD1. The V and J ends lost 0 bases and 5 bases, in that order; junction bases with no gene match: 6. The CDR3 contains 16 residues. The germline V gene has CDR1 SGDLS and CDR2 YYNGEE. CDR3 in DNA: TGTGCCAGCAGCGTAGTCGTGGGACAGGGGGCCAACGAGCAGTACTTC. It translates to CASSVVVGQGANEQYF. Using reference TRBV9 and TRBJ2-7 for the parts outside the CDR3, the full variable domain is DSGVTQTPKHLITATGQRVTLRCSPRSGDLSVYWYQQSLDQGLQFLIQYYNGEERAKGNILERFSAQQFPDLHSELNLSSLELGDSALYFCASSVVVGQGANEQYFGPGTRLTVT.

This chain connects TRBV4-1 to TRBJ2-5; 8 nucleotides match TRBD2. This CDR3 spans 16 amino acids. Per the germline V gene, CDR1 is MGHRA and CDR2 is YSYEKL. Trimming at V came to 1 base and at J to 4 bases, leaving 8 bases not matched to a gene. CDR3 amino acids: CASSQAPGGVRETQYF. The CDR3 DNA follows: TGCGCCAGCAGCCAAGCGCCCGGGGGGGTTAGAGAGACCCAGTACTTC.

The J gene is TRBJ1-6, the V gene TRBV15; weak D call: TRBD1 (5 bases). V was cut by 8 bases and J by 5 bases, with 16 bases left in between. This CDR3 has 15 residues. The V gene's germline CDR1 is LNHNV and CDR2 YYDKDF (reference sequence). The CDR3 here is CATEKRRGNNSPLHF. DNA of the CDR3: TGTGCCACCGAAAAACGCCGGGGGAATAATTCACCCCTCCACTTT. Complete variable domain (other parts from reference TRBV15 and TRBJ1-6): DAMVIQNPRYQVTQFGKPVTLSCSQTLNHNVMYWYQQKSSQAPKLLFHYYDKDFNNEADTPDNFQSRRPNTSFCFLDIRSPGLGDTAMYLCATEKRRGNNSPLHFGNGTRLTVT.

The V and J genes are TRBV6-1 and TRBJ1-2, with 10 bases identical to TRBD1. CDR1 MNHNS and CDR2 SASEGT come from the germline V gene. CDR3 length equals 15 residues. The trim removed 6 bases at V and 6 bases at J, leaving 10 bases unmatched. CDR3 amino acids: CASRGGGTGVDGYTF. In DNA form, the CDR3 reads TGTGCCAGCAGGGGAGGAGGGACAGGGGTTGATGGCTACACCTTC.

CDR3 region: CASSTGQGTDTQYF. CDR3 sequence (DNA): TGTGCCAGTAGTACAGGACAGGGTACAGATACGCAGTATTTT. This chain joins TRBV19 and TRBJ2-3; 8 nucleotides line up with TRBD1. The CDR3 runs to 14 residues. Germline CDR1 and CDR2: LNHDA and SQIVND (reference sequence). V lost 4 bases and J lost 3; bases outside the gene matches: 3. The entire variable domain, with the rest obtained from reference TRBV19 and TRBJ2-3, is as follows: DGGITQSPKYLFRKEGQNVTLSCEQNLNHDAMYWYRQDPGQGLRLIYYSQIVNDFQKGDIAEGYSVSREKKESFPLTVTSAQKNPTAFYLCASSTGQGTDTQYFGPGTRLTVL.

The rearrangement joins TRBV6-6 to TRBJ2-7; tentative D call: TRBD2 (5 bases). CDR1 is MNHNY, CDR2 SVGAGI, per germline (reference sequence). The V end lost 2 bases, the J end lost 3 bases, and 5 bases lay between the germline ends. This CDR3 comprises 12 residues. In DNA, the CDR3 is TGTGCCAGCAGTTACGAGGGCTACGAGCAGTACTTC. Protein product: CASSYEGYEQYF.

The chain joins TRBV6-5 to TRBJ1-4; a weak D match, TRBD1 (6 bases). Germline V gene data show CDR1 as MNHEY and CDR2 as SVGAGI. This CDR3 comprises 16 residues. V lost 1 base and J lost 5, with 14 bases in between. This chain's CDR3 is CASSYFWDGQNEKLFF. The CDR3 coding sequence is TGTGCCAGCAGTTACTTCTGGGACGGACAGAATGAAAAACTGTTTTTT.

The V and J genes are TRBV7-9 and TRBJ2-2; possible D gene TRBD1, 5 bases. This CDR3 has 13 residues. V gave up 4 bases and J gave up 6 bases, with 9 bases separating them. The germline V gene encodes CDR1 SEHNR and CDR2 FQNEAQ (reference sequence). Written as DNA, the CDR3 is TGTGCCAGCAGCTCAGGGCACGCCGGGGAGCTGTTTTTT. It yields the protein CASSSGHAGELFF.

This chain connects TRBV11-1 to TRBJ2-4, with TRBD1 identical over 8 bases. This CDR3 comprises 13 residues. The germline V gene has CDR1 SGHAT and CDR2 FQDESV (reference sequence). J gave up 12 bases and V 5 bases, and 9 bases lay outside the gene matches. Written as DNA, the CDR3 is TGTGCCAGCAGCACTAACGAACAGGGGGATCAGTACTTC. Amino acid sequence: CASSTNEQGDQYF.

The chain has TRBV7-9 and TRBJ2-3, with a possible D match to TRBD2 (6 bases). V gave up 4 bases and J gave up 0 bases, with 11 bases separating them. CDR1 SEHNR and CDR2 FQNEAQ come from the germline V gene (reference sequence). This CDR3 comprises 15 residues. The CDR3 nucleotides read TGTGCCAGCAGCTGGCGGGATCCTAGCACAGATACGCAGTATTTT. It specifies CASSWRDPSTDTQYF.

The rearrangement joins TRBV28 to TRBJ2-3, with 9 nucleotides matching TRBD2. CDR3 length: 18 amino acids. Germline CDR1 is MDHEN and CDR2 is SYDVKM. V dropped 4 bases and J dropped 2; count of bases not matched to a gene: 13. This chain's CDR3 is CASSSYSGTSRYTDTQYF. As DNA, the CDR3 is TGTGCCAGCAGTTCCTATTCCGGGACTAGCAGATACACAGATACGCAGTATTTT.